This TCR beta chain was captured in a study of regulatory T cells in long-lasting Graves disease. Study in general: Positive TSH receptor antibodies alongside over 5 years of antithyroid drugs were what marked Graves' disease as persistent. Study conclusions and caveats: Persistent patients shared 2,741 public clonotypes among themselves. Newly diagnosed patients shared fewer, at under 1,000. Patients whose Graves' disease persisted exhibited lower TCR diversity than those newly diagnosed.

This clonotype was seen at least ten times. Its antigen is not known. The V end was cut by 4 bases, the J end by 9 bases, with 10 bases between. The CDR3 has 13 amino acids. As for time point: persistent/refractory GD, antithyroid drugs over 5 years with positive TRAb. Extracted RNA from PBMCs served as the source of the TCR library. Recruitment took place at an endocrinology department in Xi'an, China. Arm-PCR of CDR3 regions with iRepertoire HTBI primers generated TCR beta libraries. TCRdb reanalysed the multiplex PCR reads using MiXCR and keeps one entry per CDR3 protein. The table lists about 470,000 distinct CDR3 sequences, less than 25% of them singletons.

The specimen comprised peripheral blood mononuclear cells (PBMCs), sampled when the disease was refractory, from a patient treated with antithyroid drugs. The rearrangement joins TRBV12-3 or TRBV12-4 to TRBJ1-6; D not certain. The receptor's source is a female donor with Graves disease. CDR3 in amino acids: CASSSRDGSPLHF. The CDR3 DNA reads TGTGCCAGCAGTTCTAGGGATGGTTCACCCCTCCACTTT.